Listed below are T cell receptor beta chains from one sample, sequenced in a study of blood T cell repertoires in COVID-19. Profiled with immunoSEQ multiplex PCR; TCRdb holds only in-frame clones, not every one. The profile shows around 160,000 clones, just under 85% of them singletons. The sample was peripheral blood. The receptor set was obtained from a woman aged 40 to 55 with active or convalescent COVID-19. CDR3s include the opening cysteine and the closing phenylalanine or tryptophan. D genes are given only for firm matches. Part of the rows lack a size; the others show once, few, many or a class for expanded clones.

>-|TRBD2|TRBV3-1/TRBV3-2|TRBJ2-7
CASSQGPSGSSYEQYF
TGTGCCAGCAGCCAAGGTCCGAGCGGGAGCTCCTACGAGCAGTACTTC
>-|TRBD1|TRBV18|TRBJ1-1
CASSLLTGQMNTEAFF
TGTGCCAGCTCGCTCCTCACGGGACAGATGAACACTGAAGCTTTCTTT
>-|-|TRBV29-1|TRBJ1-2
CSVGGGPYYGYTF
TGCAGCGTTGGTGGAGGGCCCTACTATGGCTACACCTTC
>-|-|TRBV9|TRBJ1-2
CASSGQLGGNYGYTF
TGTGCCAGCAGCGGACAATTGGGGGGGAACTATGGCTACACCTTC
>-|-|TRBV24-1|TRBJ2-7
CATSLWGHHYEQYF
TGTGCCACCAGTCTTTGGGGCCATCACTACGAGCAGTACTTC
>few|-|TRBV10-3|TRBJ1-5
CATRRDFALSNQPQHF
TGTGCCACGAGGAGGGACTTCGCCCTTTCCAATCAGCCCCAGCATTTT
>-|-|TRBV6-2/TRBV6-3|TRBJ1-3
CASSLDRSSGNTIYF
TGTGCCAGCAGCCTCGACCGGAGCTCTGGAAACACCATATATTTT
>-|-|TRBV28|TRBJ2-3
CASSLLIPAGTQYF
TGTGCCAGCAGTCTTTTAATACCGGCGGGTACGCAGTATTTT
>-|TRBD1|TRBV10-3|TRBJ1-1
CAISRTGQTEAFF
TGTGCCATCAGTAGGACGGGACAGACTGAAGCTTTCTTT
>few|TRBD1|TRBV7-2|TRBJ1-4
CASSPGQGFEKLFF
TGTGCCAGCAGCCCCGGACAGGGTTTTGAAAAACTGTTTTTT
>few|TRBD1|TRBV28|TRBJ1-2
CASSYRGLYF
TGTGCCAGCAGTTACAGGGGACTCTACTTC
>-|TRBD1|TRBV4-2|TRBJ1-1
CASSQDRVSGTGVTEAFF
TGTGCCAGCAGCCAAGATAGGGTGTCGGGGACAGGGGTCACTGAAGCTTTCTTT
>-|TRBD1|TRBV27|TRBJ1-5
CASSLSGQPNQPQHF
TGTGCCAGCAGTTTATCGGGACAGCCCAATCAGCCCCAGCATTTT
>-|TRBD1|TRBV6-6|TRBJ1-4
CASSPGTGGAGGVEKLFF
TGTGCCAGCAGTCCCGGGACAGGGGGCGCGGGAGGAGTTGAAAAACTGTTTTTT
>-|-|TRBV11-2|TRBJ1-1
CASSFQTPGTEAFF
TGTGCCAGCAGCTTTCAAACTCCGGGCACTGAAGCTTTCTTT
>-|-|TRBV6-2/TRBV6-3|TRBJ2-1
CASSYGPSSYNEQFF
TGTGCCAGCAGTTACGGTCCTAGCTCCTACAATGAGCAGTTCTTC
>few|TRBD2|TRBV7-2|TRBJ2-5
CASSFSSGGETQYF
TGTGCCAGCAGCTTTTCGAGCGGGGGAGAGACCCAGTACTTC
>-|TRBD1|TRBV10-1|TRBJ1-2
CASSDYVSDRGVHGYTF
TGCGCCAGCAGCGACTATGTCTCGGACAGGGGAGTCCATGGCTACACCTTC
>many|-|TRBV5-1|TRBJ1-1
CASSPRLLVRSDPGGGAFF
TGCGCCAGCAGCCCGCGGTTGTTGGTCCGGTCGGACCCGGGGGGCGGGGCTTTCTTT
>-|-|TRBV7-2|TRBJ2-4
CASSLGRMDIQYF
TGTGCCAGCAGCCTCGGTCGAATGGACATTCAGTACTTC
>once|TRBD1|TRBV5-8|TRBJ1-3
CASSRTGSLTGNTIYF
TGTGCCAGCAGCCGGACAGGCTCTTTGACTGGAAACACCATATATTTT
>-|-|TRBV12-3/TRBV12-4|TRBJ1-5
CASSRQANQPQHF
TGTGCCAGCAGTAGACAGGCGAATCAGCCCCAGCATTTT
>-|-|TRBV19|TRBJ2-4
CASSIKGDIQYF
TGTGCCAGTAGTATAAAAGGGGACATTCAGTACTTC
>few|-|TRBV29-1|TRBJ2-2
CSVVGSRGGNGELFF
TGCAGCGTTGTAGGTTCGCGGGGCGGAAACGGGGAGCTGTTTTTT
>-|TRBD2|TRBV5-6|TRBJ2-7
CASSYRTSGRSYEQYF
TGTGCCAGCAGCTATCGGACTAGCGGGAGATCTTACGAGCAGTACTTC
>-|-|TRBV11-3|TRBJ1-5
CPYRALSNQPQHF
TGCCCTTACAGGGCCCTTAGCAATCAGCCCCAGCATTTT
>-|-|TRBV15|TRBJ1-5
CATSSAGLANQPQHF
TGTGCCACCAGCAGCGCGGGACTGGCCAATCAGCCCCAGCATTTT
>few|TRBD1|TRBV2|TRBJ2-7
CASGGQVSYEQYF
TGTGCCAGCGGGGGACAGGTTTCCTACGAGCAGTACTTC
>-|TRBD1|TRBV27|TRBJ1-1
CASSRTGFMNTEAFF
TGTGCCAGCAGTCGGACAGGATTCATGAACACTGAAGCTTTCTTT
>few|TRBD1|TRBV6-5|TRBJ1-1
CASSYSRDRGGPEAFF
TGTGCCAGCAGTTACTCTAGGGACAGGGGTGGTCCTGAAGCTTTCTTT
>-|TRBD1|TRBV27|TRBJ1-4
CASSLEGPRGQSNEKLFF
TGTGCCAGCAGTTTAGAGGGCCCCAGGGGGCAATCTAATGAAAAACTGTTTTTT
>-|-|TRBV6-6|TRBJ2-7
CASSAIGGSYEQYF
TGTGCCAGCAGTGCTATAGGGGGATCCTACGAGCAGTACTTC
>few|-|TRBV28|TRBJ2-1
CASSYSGLYNEQFF
TGTGCCAGCAGTTATTCGGGACTGTACAATGAGCAGTTCTTC
>-|-|TRBV7-9|TRBJ2-1
CASFLGDAEGNEQFF
TGTGCCAGCTTCTTGGGGGACGCGGAGGGGAATGAGCAGTTCTTC
>-|TRBD1|TRBV5-1|TRBJ1-1
CASSRDRGLNTEAFF
TGCGCCAGCAGCCGGGACAGGGGTTTGAACACTGAAGCTTTCTTT
>-|TRBD2|TRBV5-4|TRBJ2-2
CASSPAGTSGGPKAGELFF
TGTGCCAGCAGCCCGGCCGGGACTAGCGGGGGCCCAAAGGCCGGGGAGCTGTTTTTT
>-|-|TRBV4-3|TRBJ2-1
CASSQTTGLSGWNEQFF
TGCGCCAGCAGCCAGACAACCGGCCTCAGCGGATGGAATGAGCAGTTCTTC
>-|-|TRBV3-1/TRBV3-2|TRBJ1-6
CASSQGRNSPLHF
TGTGCCAGCAGCCAGGGGAGGAATTCACCCCTCCACTTT
>-|-|TRBV28|TRBJ2-2
CASSLSTVRTGELFF
TGTGCCAGCAGTTTATCGACAGTACGAACCGGGGAGCTGTTTTTT
>few|-|TRBV13|TRBJ2-1
CASSPDYYNEQFF
TGTGCCAGCAGCCCGGACTACTACAATGAGCAGTTCTTC
>-|-|TRBV5-4|TRBJ2-7
CASSFSREQYF
TGTGCCAGCAGCTTCAGTCGCGAGCAGTACTTC
>-|-|TRBV14|TRBJ1-1
CASSQDFGWGGDTEAFF
TGTGCCAGCAGCCAAGATTTCGGTTGGGGGGGCGACACTGAAGCTTTCTTT
>-|TRBD1|TRBV6-5|TRBJ1-2
CASRPAGQNYGYTF
TGTGCCAGCAGACCCGCGGGACAGAACTATGGCTACACCTTC
>-|TRBD1|TRBV28|TRBJ1-5
CASSPGGRGAGQPQHF
TGTGCCAGCAGTCCAGGGGGACGGGGCGCTGGTCAGCCCCAGCATTTT
>-|-|TRBV28|TRBJ1-2
CASSQGRVGGYTF
TGTGCCAGCAGCCAGGGGCGAGTTGGTGGCTACACCTTC
>-|TRBD2|TRBV28|TRBJ2-7
CASSPGTSAASEQYF
TGTGCCAGCAGCCCGGGGACTAGTGCCGCCTCGGAGCAGTACTTC
>-|-|TRBV25-1|TRBJ1-6
CASRRQHNSPLHF
TGTGCCAGCAGGCGACAGCATAATTCACCCCTCCACTTT
>-|-|TRBV5-5|TRBJ2-3
CASSLPLGPSTDTQYF
TGTGCCAGCAGCTTACCCCTGGGGCCAAGCACAGATACGCAGTATTTT
>-|TRBD1|TRBV28|TRBJ1-4
CAGGQGSATNEKLFF
TGTGCCGGGGGACAGGGTTCGGCAACTAATGAAAAACTGTTTTTT
>-|-|TRBV3-1/TRBV3-2|TRBJ1-3
CASSHGERVTIYF
TGTGCCAGCAGCCACGGGGAGCGGGTCACCATATATTTT
>once|TRBD1|TRBV3-1/TRBV3-2|TRBJ1-6
CASSPGGQGNSPLHF
TGTGCCAGCAGCCCGGGGGGACAGGGAAATTCACCCCTCCACTTT
>-|TRBD1|TRBV18|TRBJ1-2
CASSRDRDGYTF
TGTGCCAGCTCCCGGGACAGGGATGGCTACACCTTC